Listed here are 20 T cell receptor beta chains from one sample, sequenced in a study of T-cell reconstitution after alpha-beta-depleted transplantation in children. A library of TCRbeta sequences, prepared with unique molecular identifiers, was generated. TCRdb passed the PCR reads through MiXCR, listing each CDR3 protein once. The table has over 550,000 distinct CDR3 sequences, about 10% seen once; the top ten hold less than 4.5%. The source was PBMCs from the stem cell graft donor, collected from the stem cell graft. The origin of the receptors is a human donor who donated a stem cell graft to a child with acute myeloid leukemia.

The CDR3 nucleotides are TGCAGCGTTGAAAACCCGGAGCCTAGCGGGAGCACAGATACGCAGTATTTT. This encodes CSVENPEPSGSTDTQYF. The rearrangement joins TRBV29-1 to TRBJ2-3; 8 positions match TRBD2. The trim removed 2 bases at V and 0 bases at J, leaving 10 bases unmatched. From germline, CDR1 is SQVTM and CDR2 ANQGSEA. The CDR3 is 17 residues long.

This clonotype was found many times. The DNA of the CDR3 is TGTGCCAGCAGCTCTTCTAGCGGGAGCTACGAGCAGTACTTC. Translating gives CASSSSSGSYEQYF. The chain carries TRBV7-9 and TRBJ2-7, with 10 bases aligning to TRBD2. CDR3 length: 14 residues. V dropped 4 bases and J dropped 3; count of bases not matched to a gene: 3. CDR1 SEHNR and CDR2 FQNEAQ come from the germline V gene (reference sequence).

This clonotype was seen more than once but under ten times. The V gene is TRBV24-1, the J gene TRBJ2-1; D is possibly TRBD1 (7 bases). V lost 9 bases, J lost 1 base, and 12 bases lay in between. This CDR3 contains 14 residues. The V gene's germline CDR1 is KGHDR and CDR2 SFDVKD. CDR3 region: CATGGTESYNEQFF. CDR3 DNA: TGTGCCACCGGCGGGACAGAATCCTACAATGAGCAGTTCTTC.

V is TRBV20-1 and J is TRBJ1-4, with 7 bases lining up with TRBD1. With V trimmed by 0 bases and J by 8 bases, 6 bases remained unmatched. The CDR3 is 14 amino acids. Germline assignment: CDR1 DFQATT and CDR2 SNEGSKA (reference sequence). Here the CDR3 reads CSARDNRGKEKLFF. CDR3 coding DNA: TGCAGTGCTAGAGATAACAGGGGAAAAGAAAAACTGTTTTTT.

The chain couples TRBV29-1 to TRBJ2-3, with 12 bases identical to TRBD2. Germline assignment: CDR1 SQVTM and CDR2 ANQGSEA. The CDR3 length is 15 residues. The V gene end was trimmed by 5 bases and the J gene end by 3 bases; junction bases not matched to a gene: 6. This chain's CDR3 is CSVNGLAGKTDTQYF. The CDR3 nucleotides read TGCAGCGTTAACGGACTAGCGGGAAAGACAGATACGCAGTATTTT.

The genes are TRBV15 and TRBJ2-4; 7 bases are shared with TRBD2. Per germline, CDR1 LNHNV and CDR2 YYDKDF (reference sequence). The CDR3 has 15 amino acids. The V and J ends lost 1 base and 5 bases, in that order; junction bases with no gene match: 5. This CDR3 reads CATSRGGGSQNIQYF. CDR3 sequence (DNA): TGTGCCACCAGCAGAGGGGGCGGGAGTCAAAACATTCAGTACTTC.

This clonotype occurred many times. V and J are TRBV6-5 and TRBJ2-7; D not resolved. Per the germline V gene, CDR1 is MNHEY and CDR2 is SVGAGI. The CDR3 totals 16 residues. Trimming stripped 2 bases from V and 1 base from J, with 15 bases between. CDR3 amino acids: CASSYGVPWYSYEQYF. CDR3 DNA: TGTGCCAGCAGTTACGGGGTCCCTTGGTATTCCTACGAGCAGTACTTC.

This clonotype was counted a few times. This sequence joins TRBV11-1 and TRBJ2-1, with D tentatively TRBD1 or TRBD2 (5 bases each). Germline lookup yields CDR1 SGHAT and CDR2 FQDESV (reference sequence). V shed 5 bases and J shed 8 bases, with 19 bases lying between them. The CDR3 runs to 15 residues. Here the CDR3 DNA reads TGTGCCAGCAGCCCCCGGGACGCAGGCGTCTATGAGCAGTTCTTC. This gives the protein CASSPRDAGVYEQFF.

This clonotype showed up just a few times. The chain recombines TRBV20-1 with TRBJ2-3; TRBD2 matches at 7 bases. This CDR3 contains 15 residues. V gave up 6 bases and J gave up 6 bases; unmatched junction bases: 15. The V gene's germline CDR1 is DFQATT and CDR2 SNEGSKA (reference sequence). Here the CDR3 DNA reads TGCAGTGCCAGCCAGCGAGGGAGGGCAACGGATACGCAGTATTTT. This sequence encodes CSASQRGRATDTQYF.

In its sample, this clonotype was seen a few times. This chain links TRBV24-1 with TRBJ2-5, with unresolved D. V was trimmed by 4 bases and J by 2 bases, leaving 7 bases between them. The CDR3 has 13 residues. Germline-derived CDR1 and CDR2 are KGHDR and SFDVKD. CDR3 loop: CATSDPRQETQYF. In DNA form, the CDR3 reads TGTGCCACCAGTGACCCAAGACAAGAGACCCAGTACTTC.

This clonotype was seen only a few times. The chain carries TRBV29-1 and TRBJ2-2; 9 nucleotides align to TRBD2. The trim removed 5 bases at V and 0 bases at J, leaving 4 bases unmatched. CDR1 and CDR2 from the germline V gene are SQVTM and ANQGSEA. The CDR3 has 15 residues. CDR3 loop: CSVHLAGTNTGELFF. CDR3 in DNA: TGCAGCGTTCATCTAGCGGGAACGAACACCGGGGAGCTGTTTTTT.

This clonotype was recorded many times. The chain employs TRBV12-3 or TRBV12-4 and TRBJ2-2; D remains ambiguous. Trimming stripped 3 bases from V and 3 bases from J, with 11 bases between. The CDR3 spans 15 residues. As DNA, the CDR3 is TGTGCCAGCAGTTTCGACACGGCTTACACCGGGGAGCTGTTTTTT. Translating it yields CASSFDTAYTGELFF.

The chain has TRBV28 and TRBJ2-1; 9 bases match TRBD2. V shed 5 bases, J shed 9 bases, and the junction held 17 bases outside the gene matches. Germline V gives CDR1 MDHEN, CDR2 SYDVKM. The CDR3 has 17 amino acids. The CDR3 coding sequence is TGTGCCAGCAGTCCACCGGGGGCTAGCGGGATCTCGGGTGAGCAGTTCTTC. Protein sequence: CASSPPGASGISGEQFF. Full variable domain (outside the CDR3, taken from reference TRBV28 and TRBJ2-1): DVKVTQSSRYLVKRTGEKVFLECVQDMDHENMFWYRQDPGLGLRLIYFSYDVKMKEKGDIPEGYSVSREKKERFSLILESASTNQTSMYLCASSPPGASGISGEQFFGPGTRLTVL.

This clonotype has a handful of counts. The rearrangement links TRBV5-1 to TRBJ2-3; D is perhaps TRBD1 (6 bases). CDR3 size: 16 residues. V lost 5 bases to trimming and J lost 6 bases, with 22 bases between them. Germline CDR1 is SGHRS and CDR2 is YFSETQ. The CDR3 nucleotides read TGCGCCAGCAGACCCCTCCTGGCAGGGGAGTCGGATACGCAGTATTTT. As protein: CASRPLLAGESDTQYF.

This clonotype has more than one count but fewer than ten. The chain is built from TRBV20-1 and TRBJ2-5; D possibly uses TRBD1 or TRBD2 (5 bases each). The CDR3 totals 13 residues. Germline lookup yields CDR1 DFQATT and CDR2 SNEGSKA (reference sequence). V lost 2 bases to trimming and J lost 5 bases, with 12 bases between them. The CDR3 DNA follows: TGCAGTGCTAGAAGTCCGGGGACGGAGACCCAGTACTTC. This sequence encodes CSARSPGTETQYF.

The table lists this clonotype with a count of one. Given a much more abundant clone one base away, this may be a read error. This CDR3 is missing its conserved last phenylalanine or tryptophan, likely due to a read error. The chain uses TRBV29-1 and TRBJ2-2, with D perhaps assigned TRBD1 or TRBD2 (5 bases each). The CDR3 consists of 12 residues. In germline, CDR1 is SQVTM, CDR2 ANQGSEA. Deletions cut 7 bases from V and 6 bases from J, with 12 bases between. CDR3 sequence (DNA): TGCAGCGCCAGAATGGGGGCCGGGGAGCTGTTTTCT. Translating gives CSARMGAGELFS.

This chain connects TRBV20-1 to TRBJ2-7; 7 nucleotides agree with TRBD1. The CDR3 has 14 amino acids. V shed 6 bases and J 0 bases; nucleotides not matched to a gene: 8. CDR1 is DFQATT, CDR2 SNEGSKA, per germline (reference sequence). DNA of the CDR3: TGCAGTGCCCCGACCGGGACAGTCTCCTACGAGCAGTACTTC. This translates into CSAPTGTVSYEQYF.

This clonotype came up a few times. The chain recombines TRBV24-1 with TRBJ2-7; D unresolved. Germline V lookup: CDR1 KGHDR, CDR2 SFDVKD. The CDR3 loop spans 14 amino acids. Trimming stripped 0 bases from V and 2 bases from J, with 7 bases between. CDR3 coding DNA: TGTGCCACCAGTGATTTGAATAGTCCCTACGAGCAGTACTTC. Protein: CATSDLNSPYEQYF.

Only a few counts were recorded for this clonotype. The chain uses TRBV3-1 and TRBJ2-7, with a tentative D call TRBD1 (5 bases). Germline assignment: CDR1 LGHDT and CDR2 YNNKEL (reference sequence). The germline V and J ends were trimmed by 6 bases and 9 bases, with 24 bases remaining between them. There are 15 residues in the CDR3. Here the CDR3 DNA reads TGTGCCAGCAGTCCCCCGGACACCGGTTTAAATGGGCAGTACTTC. Translating gives CASSPPDTGLNGQYF.

This clonotype has a count of ten or more. The chain recombines TRBV5-1 with TRBJ1-4; 9 positions agree with TRBD1. This CDR3 contains 17 residues. J gave up 0 bases and V 4 bases, and 7 bases lay outside the gene matches. Germline CDR1 is SGHRS and CDR2 is YFSETQ. The CDR3 nucleotides are TGCGCCAGCAGCCCGGATTGGACAGGGGCAACTAATGAAAAACTGTTTTTT. This translates into CASSPDWTGATNEKLFF.